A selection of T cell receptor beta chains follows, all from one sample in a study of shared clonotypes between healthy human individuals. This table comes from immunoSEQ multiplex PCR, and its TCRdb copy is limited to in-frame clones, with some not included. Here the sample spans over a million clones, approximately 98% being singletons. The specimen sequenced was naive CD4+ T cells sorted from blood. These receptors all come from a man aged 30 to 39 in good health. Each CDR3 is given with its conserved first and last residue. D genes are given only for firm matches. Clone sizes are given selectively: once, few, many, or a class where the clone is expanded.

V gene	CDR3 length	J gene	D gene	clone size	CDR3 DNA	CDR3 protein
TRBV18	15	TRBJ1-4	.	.	TGTGCCAGCTCTCGGGACATTGCAACTAATGAAAAACTGTTTTTT	CASSRDIATNEKLFF
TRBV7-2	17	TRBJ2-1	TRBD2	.	TGTGCCAGCAGCTTAGAACTAGCGGGAGTTTCCTACAATGAGCAGTTCTTC	CASSLELAGVSYNEQFF
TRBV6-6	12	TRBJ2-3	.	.	TGTGCCACCGACTCGAGGCCAGATACGCAGTATTTT	CATDSRPDTQYF
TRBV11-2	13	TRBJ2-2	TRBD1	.	TGTGCCAGCAGCCGTGACAGGGCCGGGGAGCTGTTTTTT	CASSRDRAGELFF
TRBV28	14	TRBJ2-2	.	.	TGTGCCAGCGGCGGGCCCGGCGGCACCGGGGAGCTGTTTTTT	CASGGPGGTGELFF
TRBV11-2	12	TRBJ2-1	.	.	TGTGCCAGCAGCTTTCCCCAGGGTGAGCAGTTCTTC	CASSFPQGEQFF
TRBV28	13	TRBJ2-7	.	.	TGTGCCAGCAGTGTCACCGGGGCCTACGTCCCGTACTTC	CASSVTGAYVPYF
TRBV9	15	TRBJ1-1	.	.	TGTGCCAGCAGCGTCACTGGGGCAGATTTCACTGAAGCTTTCTTT	CASSVTGADFTEAFF
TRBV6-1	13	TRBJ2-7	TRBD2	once	TGTGCCAGCAGTCGGGAGCGGGGCTACGAGCAGTACTTC	CASSRERGYEQYF
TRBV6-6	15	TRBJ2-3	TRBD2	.	TGTGCCACCCGGGGGGGGGCCCTACGCACAGATACGCAGTATTTT	CATRGGALRTDTQYF
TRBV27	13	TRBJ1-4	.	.	TGTGCCAGCAGTTTAAGGTCAACAGAAAAACTGTTTTTT	CASSLRSTEKLFF
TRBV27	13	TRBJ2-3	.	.	TGTGCCAGCAGGCAGGGAAGCACAGATACGCAGTATTTT	CASRQGSTDTQYF
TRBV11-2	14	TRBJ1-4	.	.	TGTGCCAGCAGCAGAGAGAGAGGGGGGGAAAAACTGTTTTTT	CASSRERGGEKLFF
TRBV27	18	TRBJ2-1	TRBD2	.	TGTGCCAGCAGTTTCTACATGGGACTAGCGGGAGCGCGCAATGAGCAGTTCTTC	CASSFYMGLAGARNEQFF
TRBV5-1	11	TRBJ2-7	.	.	TGCGCCAGCAGCCTGAACTACGAGCAGTACTTC	CASSLNYEQYF
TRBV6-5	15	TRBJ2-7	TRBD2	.	TGTGCCAGCAGTTACTCATCCGGGACTAACTACGAGCAGTACTTC	CASSYSSGTNYEQYF
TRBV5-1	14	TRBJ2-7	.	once	TGCGCCAGCAGCTTTCACAGGACTACCTACGAGCAGTACTTC	CASSFHRTTYEQYF
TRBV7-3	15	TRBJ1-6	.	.	TGTGCCAGCAGCTTAAGGGCAGGCTGGGATTCACCCCTCCACTTT	CASSLRAGWDSPLHF
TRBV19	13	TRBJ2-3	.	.	TGTGCCAGTAGTTTAGTTGTATCGGATACGCAGTATTTT	CASSLVVSDTQYF
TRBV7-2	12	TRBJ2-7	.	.	TGTGCCAGCAGCTTTGGGGGCGGTGAGCAGTACTTC	CASSFGGGEQYF
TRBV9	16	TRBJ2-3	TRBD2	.	TGTGCCAGCAGCGTAGGTAGCGGGGTTAGCACAGATACGCAGTATTTT	CASSVGSGVSTDTQYF
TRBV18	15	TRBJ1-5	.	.	TGTGCCAGCTCGGCATCCCACAGTAACAATCAGCCCCAGCATTTT	CASSASHSNNQPQHF
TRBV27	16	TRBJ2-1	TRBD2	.	TGTGCCAGCAGTTTGACTAGCGGGAGCTGGGACAATGAGCAGTTCTTC	CASSLTSGSWDNEQFF